The present TCR beta chain was sequenced within a study of T-cell reconstitution after alpha-beta-depleted transplantation in children. The V gene's germline CDR1 is SEHNR and CDR2 FQNEAQ (reference sequence). V lost 0 bases, J lost 10 bases, and 13 bases lay in between. This CDR3 has 14 residues. The library targeted TCRbeta and was prepared with unique molecular identifiers. Each CDR3 protein gets one entry after TCRdb re-called the PCR reads with MiXCR. The table includes 700,000 to 950,000 distinct CDR3 sequences, 16% detected once. Points on this clonotype: Antigen unknown.

General study results and limits: T-cell counts and diversity were attributed mostly to newly produced T cells one year after transplant.

The V call is TRBV7-9, the J call TRBJ2-1; maybe TRBD2 (7 bases). Sequencing was performed on PBMCs, mostly from graft donor cells, taken 360 days after TCRalphabeta/CD19-depleted stem cell transplant. This receptor was identified in a male patient aged 10 to 17 who had a stem cell transplant for acute lymphoblastic leukemia, so the T cells may come from the graft donor. The CDR3 DNA sequence: TGTGCCAGCAGCTTAGCCCCGCGGGGGCGGGAGCAGTTCTTC. Translation gives CASSLAPRGREQFF.